This T cell receptor beta chain was sequenced in a study of technical replicates of blood from a few donors. TCRdb's table, derived via immunoSEQ multiplex PCR, lists solely in-frame clones and lacks some. The sample lists about 88,000 clones, 85% to 95% seen once, with more than 0.25% in the top ten. The CDR3 covers 13 residues. V lost 7 bases, J lost 2 bases, and 9 bases lay in between. Looked up from germline, CDR1 is PRHDT and CDR2 is FYEKMQ (reference sequence). The receptor was derived from a human donor in good health. Input material: T cells isolated from PBMCs. The rearrangement links TRBV13 to TRBJ2-1; D might be TRBD2 (5 bases). As DNA, the CDR3 is TGTGCCAGCACGGGGTCGACCTACAATGAGCAGTTCTTC. Translation: CASTGSTYNEQFF.